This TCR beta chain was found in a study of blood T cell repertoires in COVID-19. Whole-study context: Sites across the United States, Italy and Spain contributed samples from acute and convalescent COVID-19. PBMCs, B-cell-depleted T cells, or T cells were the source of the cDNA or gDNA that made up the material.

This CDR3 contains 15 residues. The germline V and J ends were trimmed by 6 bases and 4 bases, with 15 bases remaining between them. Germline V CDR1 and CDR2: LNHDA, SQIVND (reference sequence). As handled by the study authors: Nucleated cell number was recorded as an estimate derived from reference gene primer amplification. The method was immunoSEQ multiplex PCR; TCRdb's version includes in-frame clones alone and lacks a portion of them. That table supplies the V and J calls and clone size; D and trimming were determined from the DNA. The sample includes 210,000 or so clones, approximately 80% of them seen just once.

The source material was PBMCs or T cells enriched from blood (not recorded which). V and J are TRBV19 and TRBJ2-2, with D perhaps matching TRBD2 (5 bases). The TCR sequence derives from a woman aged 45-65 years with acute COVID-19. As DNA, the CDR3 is TGTGCCAGTAGGTTTCGGGCCCGGGGCACCGGGGAGCTGTTTTTT. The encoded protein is CASRFRARGTGELFF.